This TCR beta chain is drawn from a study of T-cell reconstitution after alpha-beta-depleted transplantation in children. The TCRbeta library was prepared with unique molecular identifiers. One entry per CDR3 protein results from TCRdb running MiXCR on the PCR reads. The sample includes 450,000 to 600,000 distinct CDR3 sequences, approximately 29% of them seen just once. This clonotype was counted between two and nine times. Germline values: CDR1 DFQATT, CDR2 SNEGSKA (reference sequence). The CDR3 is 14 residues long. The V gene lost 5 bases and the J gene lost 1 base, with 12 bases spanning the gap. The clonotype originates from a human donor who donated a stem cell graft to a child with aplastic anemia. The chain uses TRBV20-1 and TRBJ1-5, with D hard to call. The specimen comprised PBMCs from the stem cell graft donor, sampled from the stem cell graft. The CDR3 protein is CSAGLGSSNQPQHF. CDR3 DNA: TGCAGTGCTGGTCTAGGGTCAAGCAATCAGCCCCAGCATTTT.